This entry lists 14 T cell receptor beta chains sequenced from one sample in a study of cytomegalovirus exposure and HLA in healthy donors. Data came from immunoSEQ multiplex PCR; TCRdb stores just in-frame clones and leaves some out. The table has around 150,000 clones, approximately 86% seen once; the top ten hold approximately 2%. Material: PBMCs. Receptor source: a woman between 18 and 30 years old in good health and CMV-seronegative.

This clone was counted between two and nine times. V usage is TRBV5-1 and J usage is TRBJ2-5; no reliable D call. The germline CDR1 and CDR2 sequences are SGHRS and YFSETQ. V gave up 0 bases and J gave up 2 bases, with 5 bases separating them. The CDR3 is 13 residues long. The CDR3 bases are TGCGCCAGCAGCTTGGGAGGTCAAGAGACCCAGTACTTC. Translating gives CASSLGGQETQYF.

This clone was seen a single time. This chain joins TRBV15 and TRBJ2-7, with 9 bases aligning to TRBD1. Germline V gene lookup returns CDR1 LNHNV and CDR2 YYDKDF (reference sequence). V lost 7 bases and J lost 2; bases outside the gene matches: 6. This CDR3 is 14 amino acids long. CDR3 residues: CATTGTGSAYEQYF. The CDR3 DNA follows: TGTGCCACCACCGGGACAGGGTCTGCCTACGAGCAGTACTTC.

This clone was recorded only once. The CDR3 sequence is CASSRWTAGNTIYF. The CDR3 nucleotides are TGTGCCAGTAGTAGGTGGACAGCAGGAAACACCATATATTTT. V gene TRBV19 combines with J gene TRBJ1-3; a weak D match, TRBD1 (6 bases). V was trimmed by 4 bases and J by 4 bases, leaving 11 bases between them. Germline V lookup: CDR1 LNHDA, CDR2 SQIVND (reference sequence). This CDR3 comprises 14 residues.

Here the CDR3 reads CASSFPLASGANVLTF. The DNA of the CDR3 is TGTGCCAGCAGCTTCCCCTTAGCATCTGGGGCCAACGTCCTGACTTTC. The chain uses TRBV5-4 and TRBJ2-6, with no clear D. Per germline, CDR1 SGHNT and CDR2 YYREEE (reference sequence). This CDR3 is built from 16 residues. V was shortened by 2 bases and J by 1 base, with 10 bases between the two germline ends.

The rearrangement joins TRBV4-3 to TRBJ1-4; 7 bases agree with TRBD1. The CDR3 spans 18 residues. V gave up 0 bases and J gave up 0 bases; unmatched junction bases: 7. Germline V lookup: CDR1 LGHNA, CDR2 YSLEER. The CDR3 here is CASSQDSLGTATNEKLFF. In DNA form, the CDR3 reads TGCGCCAGCAGCCAAGATTCCCTGGGGACAGCAACTAATGAAAAACTGTTTTTT.

The CDR3 protein is CASSPSWDRAEAFF. The CDR3 bases are TGCGCCAGCAGTCCCAGTTGGGACAGGGCTGAAGCTTTCTTT. The V call is TRBV4-3, the J call TRBJ1-1, with 9 bases lining up with TRBD1. Germline assignment: CDR1 LGHNA and CDR2 YSLEER. The CDR3 loop spans 14 amino acids. Unmatched junction bases numbered 8, after V lost 6 bases and J lost 6 bases.

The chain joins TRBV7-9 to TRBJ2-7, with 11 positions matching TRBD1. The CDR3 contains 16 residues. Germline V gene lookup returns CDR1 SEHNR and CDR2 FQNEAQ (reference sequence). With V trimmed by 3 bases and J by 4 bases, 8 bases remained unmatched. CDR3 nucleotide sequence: TGTGCCAGCAGCTTTACCGGACAGGGGGCCACATACGAGCAGTACTTC. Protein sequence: CASSFTGQGATYEQYF.

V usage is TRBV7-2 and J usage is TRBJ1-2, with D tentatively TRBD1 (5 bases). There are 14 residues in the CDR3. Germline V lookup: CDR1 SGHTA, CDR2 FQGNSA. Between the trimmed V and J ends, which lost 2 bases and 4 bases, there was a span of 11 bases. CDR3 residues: CASSLNDRTYGYTF. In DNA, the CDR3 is TGTGCCAGCAGCTTAAACGACAGAACCTATGGCTACACCTTC.

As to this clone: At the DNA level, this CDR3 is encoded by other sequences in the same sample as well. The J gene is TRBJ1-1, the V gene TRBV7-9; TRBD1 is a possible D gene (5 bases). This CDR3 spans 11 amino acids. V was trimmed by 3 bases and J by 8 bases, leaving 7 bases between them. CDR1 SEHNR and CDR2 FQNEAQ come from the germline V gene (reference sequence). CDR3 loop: CASSFGAEAFF. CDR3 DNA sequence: TGTGCCAGCAGCTTTGGGGCCGAAGCTTTCTTT.

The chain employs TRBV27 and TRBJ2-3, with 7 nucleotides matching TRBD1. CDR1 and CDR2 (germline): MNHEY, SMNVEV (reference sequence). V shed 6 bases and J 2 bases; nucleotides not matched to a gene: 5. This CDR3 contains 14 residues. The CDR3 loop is CASSHGQATDTQYF. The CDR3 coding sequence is TGTGCCAGCAGCCATGGACAGGCCACAGATACGCAGTATTTT.

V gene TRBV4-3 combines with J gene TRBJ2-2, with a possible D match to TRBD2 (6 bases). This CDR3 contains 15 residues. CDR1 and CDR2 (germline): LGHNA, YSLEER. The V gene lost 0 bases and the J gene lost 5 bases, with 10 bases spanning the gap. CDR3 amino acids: CASSQDSRGTGELFF. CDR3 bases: TGCGCCAGCAGCCAAGATTCTCGGGGGACCGGGGAGCTGTTTTTT.

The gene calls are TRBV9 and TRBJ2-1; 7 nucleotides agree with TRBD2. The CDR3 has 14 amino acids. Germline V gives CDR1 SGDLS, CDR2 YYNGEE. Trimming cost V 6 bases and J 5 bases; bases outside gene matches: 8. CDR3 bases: TGTGCCAGCACCGAGACGGGAGGAGACAATGAGCAGTTCTTC. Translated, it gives CASTETGGDNEQFF.

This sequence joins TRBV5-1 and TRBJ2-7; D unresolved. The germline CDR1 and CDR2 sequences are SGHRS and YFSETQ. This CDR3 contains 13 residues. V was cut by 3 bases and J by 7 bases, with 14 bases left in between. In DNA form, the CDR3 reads TGCGCCAGCAGCTCCCTACCAGGCAAAGAGCAGTACTTC. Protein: CASSSLPGKEQYF.

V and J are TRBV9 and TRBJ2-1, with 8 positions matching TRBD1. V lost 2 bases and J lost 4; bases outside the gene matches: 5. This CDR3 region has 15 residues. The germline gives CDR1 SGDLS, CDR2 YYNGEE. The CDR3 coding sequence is TGTGCCAGCAGCGTTCGACAGGGGACTTACAATGAGCAGTTCTTC. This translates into CASSVRQGTYNEQFF.